This T cell receptor (beta chain) came from a study of cytomegalovirus exposure and HLA in healthy donors. Germline V gene data show CDR1 as MNHNY and CDR2 as SVGAGI (reference sequence). Trimming took 8 bases from V and 10 from J, leaving 12 bases between them. This CDR3 region has 11 residues. Amplification used 60 Vbeta primers and 13 Jbeta primers. Data came from immunoSEQ multiplex PCR; TCRdb stores just in-frame clones and leaves some out. The data contain tens of thousands of clones, approximately 80% of them singletons. This TCR came from a female donor in good health and CMV-seronegative. The sample comprised PBMCs. The chain employs TRBV6-6 and TRBJ2-1; D uncertain. The CDR3 nucleotides read TGTGCCAGCGGCACAGCTAAAGAGCAGTTCTTC. Protein sequence: CASGTAKEQFF.